This T cell receptor (beta chain) was sequenced during a study of T cell responses to AZD1222 COVID-19 vaccine. Overall study: The analysis combined second doses at about 4 or about 12 weeks.

For this clone: Its antigen is currently unknown.

Some clones are missing from TCRdb's copy, which holds only in-frame ones; the method was immunoSEQ multiplex PCR. The sample shows around 130,000 clones, just under 95% of them seen only once. Broader study findings: Spike-specific TCR breadth and depth were elevated following two AZD1222 doses. Unmutated variant regions are reportedly the target of nearly half of TCRs that are spike-specific.

Trimming pared 8 bases from V and 5 bases from J, leaving 16 bases between. The CDR3 is 13 residues long. Germline CDR1 and CDR2: SEHNR and FQNEAQ (reference sequence). The J gene is TRBJ2-7, the V gene TRBV7-9; D may correspond to TRBD1 or TRBD2 (6 bases each). The material was peripheral blood, obtained on day 0 of AZD1222 vaccination. The receptor comes from an adult in good health. The CDR3 region has the DNA TGTGCCAGCGGGGGGCTTTCGGGGGACGAGCAGTACTTC. Translating gives CASGGLSGDEQYF.